Listed below are T cell receptor beta chains from one sample, sequenced in a study of multiple sclerosis patients with progressive multifocal leukoencephalopathy. Produced via immunoSEQ multiplex PCR; TCRdb's table is partial and in-frame only. The profile shows 30,000 or so clones, 90% of them singletons. The specimen was PBMCs, collected from a patient treated with natalizumab. These receptors came from a human donor with multiple sclerosis. Both conserved end residues are part of each CDR3. Fields, in order: V gene, J gene, clone size, D gene, CDR3 DNA, CDR3 protein. D genes are given only for firm matches. Size tells how often a clone was seen (once, few, many) or the class of an expanded clone, and some rows leave it out.

>TRBV4-1|TRBJ2-3|once|TRBD2
TGCGCCAGCAGCGGACGACTAGCGGGGGGCACAGATACGCAGTATTTT
CASSGRLAGGTDTQYF
>TRBV10-2|TRBJ1-1|-|-
TGCGCCAGCAGAGTTAAAGAGGAGAACACTGAAGCTTTCTTT
CASRVKEENTEAFF
>TRBV11-2|TRBJ2-1|-|TRBD2
TGTGCCAGCAGCTTGGCCGGGACTAGCGGGCACAATGAGCAGTTCTTC
CASSLAGTSGHNEQFF
>TRBV7-9|TRBJ1-1|few|-
TGTGCCAGCAGCTTAGCTGGGGACACTGAAGCTTTCTTT
CASSLAGDTEAFF
>TRBV11-2|TRBJ1-2|-|TRBD1
TGTGCCAGCACCAAAGGGACAGGGCACTATGGCTACACCTTC
CASTKGTGHYGYTF
>TRBV7-7|TRBJ2-2|-|-
TGTGCTAGCAGCTTGGGCGTTGCGAACACCGGGGAGCTGTTTTTT
CASSLGVANTGELFF
>TRBV28|TRBJ1-1|-|-
TGTGCCAGCAGTTTGGGAGGACGGACTGAAGCTTTCTTT
CASSLGGRTEAFF
>TRBV5-6|TRBJ2-1|-|-
TGTGCCAGCAGCCTTGGGCTCCCCAACAATGAGCAGTTCTTC
CASSLGLPNNEQFF
>TRBV5-1|TRBJ2-1|-|TRBD2
TGCGCCAGCAGCTTGTCGTCGGGGGGCTACAATGAGCAGTTCTTC
CASSLSSGGYNEQFF
>TRBV4-2|TRBJ1-5|once|-
TGTGCCAGCAGCCAAGATTCGGGGAGCAATCAGCCCCAGCATTTT
CASSQDSGSNQPQHF
>TRBV14|TRBJ1-2|-|TRBD1
TGTGCCAGCAGCCGATTGGACAGGGGAGGCTCAGGCTATGGCTACACCTTC
CASSRLDRGGSGYGYTF
>TRBV27|TRBJ2-2|-|-
TGTGCCAGCAGTTTATATTGGACTGACAGGATTAACACCGGGGAGCTGTTTTTT
CASSLYWTDRINTGELFF
>TRBV30|TRBJ1-6|-|TRBD1
TGTGCCTCGTCAGGGGGACGGGGGTCACCCCTCCACTTT
CASSGGRGSPLHF
>TRBV6-1|TRBJ1-4|-|-
TGTGCCAGCAGTCCCGGGGCCCTGGGTGAAAAACTGTTTTTT
CASSPGALGEKLFF
>TRBV30|TRBJ1-1|-|-
TGTGCCTGGAGTCTGCGGGGACCCGCTTTCTTT
CAWSLRGPAFF
>TRBV18|TRBJ2-7|-|-
TGTGCCAGCTCACCCGAGTACCGATACGAGCAGTACTTC
CASSPEYRYEQYF
>TRBV4-1|TRBJ1-2|-|-
TGCGCCAGCAGCCATTATCGGGCCGGCTACTATGGCTACACCTTC
CASSHYRAGYYGYTF
>TRBV11-2|TRBJ1-6|-|-
TGTGCCAGCAGCTTGGGGGTCAGAAACTCACCCCTCCACTTT
CASSLGVRNSPLHF
>TRBV29-1|TRBJ2-5|-|-
TGCAGCGTTGGTGGAATTTTAACTCAAGAGACCCAGTACTTC
CSVGGILTQETQYF
>TRBV28|TRBJ1-5|-|TRBD1
TGTGCCAGCAGTCCCGACAGGGGGCGCGGTCAGCCCCAGCATTTT
CASSPDRGRGQPQHF
>TRBV7-8|TRBJ1-4|-|-
TGTGCCAGCAGCTTAGACGACAGATCTAATGAAAAACTGTTTTTT
CASSLDDRSNEKLFF
>TRBV19|TRBJ2-7|-|-
TGTGCCAGTAGTAACCCATACAGGGCTAACCCCTACGAGCAGTACTTC
CASSNPYRANPYEQYF